This entry lists 4 T cell receptor beta chains sequenced from one sample in a study of T cell changes during pregnancy in multiple sclerosis. Some clones are missing from TCRdb's copy, which holds only in-frame ones; the method was immunoSEQ multiplex PCR. The table lists about 77,000 clones, approximately 91% of them singletons. The source material was peripheral blood, sampled before pregnancy. These receptors were obtained from a female donor with multiple sclerosis, enrolled in a pregnancy study.

In the case of this clone: At one of its ends the junction is not consistent with the germline gene, which may arise from a read error. The genes are TRBV19 and TRBJ1-5; 9 bases line up with TRBD1. From germline, CDR1 is LNHDA and CDR2 SQIVND (reference sequence). CDR3 length: 17 amino acids. Here the CDR3 reads CASSISRGTGRNQPQHF. CDR3 nucleotides: TGTGCCAGTAGTATATCGAGGGGGACAGGGCGTAATCAACCCCAGCATTTT.

The gene calls are TRBV7-9 and TRBJ1-1; perhaps TRBD1 as D (5 bases). The CDR3 extends over 11 amino acids. The germline V gene encodes CDR1 SEHNR and CDR2 FQNEAQ (reference sequence). Trimming removed 5 bases from V and 7 bases from J, with 8 bases in between. The CDR3 bases are TGTGCCAGCAGCCCGGGGGGTGAAGCTTTCTTT. Translated, it gives CASSPGGEAFF.

This clone was detected only once. The chain couples TRBV5-6 to TRBJ2-7; maybe TRBD2 (6 bases). Trimming left V 4 bases short and J 2 bases short, with 16 bases between. The CDR3 runs to 15 residues. CDR1 is SGHDT and CDR2 is YYEEEE in the germline V gene. DNA for the CDR3: TGTGCCAGCAGCCTTACTAGCTATGTAACCTACGAGCAGTACTTC. Residues: CASSLTSYVTYEQYF.

The rearrangement joins TRBV28 to TRBJ2-7, with a weak D call TRBD1 (5 bases). Germline V gene data show CDR1 as MDHEN and CDR2 as SYDVKM. The CDR3 consists of 15 residues. V dropped 6 bases and J dropped 0 bases, with 15 bases sitting between them. This CDR3 reads CASRPGSVPSYEQYF. The CDR3 region has the DNA TGTGCCAGCAGACCAGGGTCGGTACCCTCCTACGAGCAGTACTTC.